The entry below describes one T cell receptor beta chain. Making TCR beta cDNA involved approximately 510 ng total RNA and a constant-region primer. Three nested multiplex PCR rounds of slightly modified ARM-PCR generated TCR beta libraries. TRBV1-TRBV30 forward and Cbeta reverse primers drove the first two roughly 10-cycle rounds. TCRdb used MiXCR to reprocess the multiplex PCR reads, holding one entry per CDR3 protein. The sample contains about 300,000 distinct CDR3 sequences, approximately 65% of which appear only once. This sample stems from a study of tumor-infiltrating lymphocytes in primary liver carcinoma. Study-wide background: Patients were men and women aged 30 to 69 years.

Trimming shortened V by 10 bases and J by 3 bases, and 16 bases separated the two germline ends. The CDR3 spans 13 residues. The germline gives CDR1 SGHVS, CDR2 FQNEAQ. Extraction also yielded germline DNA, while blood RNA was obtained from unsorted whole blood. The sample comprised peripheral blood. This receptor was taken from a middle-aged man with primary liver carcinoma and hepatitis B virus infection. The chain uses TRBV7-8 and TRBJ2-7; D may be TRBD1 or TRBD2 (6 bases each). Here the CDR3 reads CANNLGGNYEQYF. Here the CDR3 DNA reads TGTGCCAACAACCTAGGGGGGAACTACGAGCAGTACTTC.